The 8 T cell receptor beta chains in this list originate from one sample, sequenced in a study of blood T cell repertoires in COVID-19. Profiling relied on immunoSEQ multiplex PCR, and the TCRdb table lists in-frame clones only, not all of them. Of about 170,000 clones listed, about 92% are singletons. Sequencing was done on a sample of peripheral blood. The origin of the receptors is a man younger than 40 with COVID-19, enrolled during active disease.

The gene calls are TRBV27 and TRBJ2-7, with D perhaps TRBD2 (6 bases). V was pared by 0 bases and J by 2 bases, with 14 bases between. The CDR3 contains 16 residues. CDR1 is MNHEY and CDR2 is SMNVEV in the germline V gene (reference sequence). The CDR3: CASSLSPLAIPYEQYF. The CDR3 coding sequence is TGTGCCAGCAGTTTATCGCCGCTAGCGATTCCCTACGAGCAGTACTTC.

CDR3: CASSPAGWTEDGYTF. As DNA, the CDR3 is TGTGCCAGCAGCCCTGCAGGGTGGACAGAGGATGGCTACACCTTC. The J gene is TRBJ1-2, the V gene TRBV7-9; a weak D match, TRBD1 (6 bases). Trimming stripped 5 bases from V and 6 bases from J, with 19 bases between. The germline V gene encodes CDR1 SEHNR and CDR2 FQNEAQ (reference sequence). This CDR3 comprises 15 residues.

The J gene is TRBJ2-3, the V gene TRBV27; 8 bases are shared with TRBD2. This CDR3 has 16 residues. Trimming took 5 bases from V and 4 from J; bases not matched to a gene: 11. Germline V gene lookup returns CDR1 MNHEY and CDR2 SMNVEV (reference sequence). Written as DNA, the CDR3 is TGTGCCAGCAGTCCCCGGGGTAGCGGGGTTTCAGATACGCAGTATTTT. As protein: CASSPRGSGVSDTQYF.

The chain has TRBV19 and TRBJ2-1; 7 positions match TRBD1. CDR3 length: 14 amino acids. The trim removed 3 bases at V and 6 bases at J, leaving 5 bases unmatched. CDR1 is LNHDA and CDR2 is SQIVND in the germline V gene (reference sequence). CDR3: CASSIMTGLNEQFF. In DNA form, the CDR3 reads TGTGCCAGTAGTATTATGACAGGGCTCAATGAGCAGTTCTTC.

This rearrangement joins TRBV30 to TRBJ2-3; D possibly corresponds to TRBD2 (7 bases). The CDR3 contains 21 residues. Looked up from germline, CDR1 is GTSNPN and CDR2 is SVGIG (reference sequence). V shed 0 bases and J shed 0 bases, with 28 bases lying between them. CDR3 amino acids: CAWSVTYLGGRQDHSTDTQYF. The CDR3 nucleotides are TGTGCCTGGAGTGTAACGTATTTGGGGGGGCGCCAGGACCATAGCACAGATACGCAGTATTTT.

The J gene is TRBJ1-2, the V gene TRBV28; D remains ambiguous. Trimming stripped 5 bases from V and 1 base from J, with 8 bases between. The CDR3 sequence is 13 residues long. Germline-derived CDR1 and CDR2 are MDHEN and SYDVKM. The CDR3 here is CASSHGDNYGYTF. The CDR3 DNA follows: TGTGCCAGCAGTCACGGGGATAACTATGGCTACACCTTC.

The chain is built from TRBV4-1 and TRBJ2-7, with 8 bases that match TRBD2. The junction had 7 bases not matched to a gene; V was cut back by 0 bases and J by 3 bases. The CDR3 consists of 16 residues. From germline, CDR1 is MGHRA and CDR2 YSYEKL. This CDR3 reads CASSQESPGGFYEQYF. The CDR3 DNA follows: TGCGCCAGCAGCCAAGAATCGCCGGGGGGGTTCTACGAGCAGTACTTC.

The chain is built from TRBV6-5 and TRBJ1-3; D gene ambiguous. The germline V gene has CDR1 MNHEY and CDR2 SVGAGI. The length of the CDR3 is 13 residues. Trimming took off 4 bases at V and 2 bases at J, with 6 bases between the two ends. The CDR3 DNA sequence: TGTGCCAGCAGTTCAACAGCTGGAAACACCATATATTTT. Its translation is CASSSTAGNTIYF.